Sequencing of this T cell receptor (beta chain) was carried out in a study of technical replicates of blood from a handful of donors. Assay used: immunoSEQ multiplex PCR; TCRdb lists only in-frame clones, some missing. The sample contains 65,000 to 95,000 clones, about 93% of which appear only once. The V gene's germline CDR1 is SNHLY and CDR2 FYNNEI. CDR3 size: 13 residues. The V end lost 2 bases, the J end lost 6 bases, and 10 bases lay between the germline ends. The receptor was isolated from a human donor in good health. The gene calls are TRBV2 and TRBJ1-1; no clear D gene. Sequenced sample: T cells isolated from PBMCs. The CDR3 loop is CASSERRSAEAFF. The CDR3 region has the DNA TGTGCCAGCAGTGAACGAAGGAGCGCTGAAGCTTTCTTT.